This T cell receptor (beta chain) was recovered during a study of cytomegalovirus exposure and HLA in healthy donors. Broader study findings: Prior analysis indicated that the majority of TCR beta V segments exhibited productivity approximately 87% or approximately 30% of the time. In a later analysis, at a false discovery rate of 0.05, about 17,000 TCR beta sequences matched HLA alleles.

J was trimmed by 4 bases and V by 2 bases; bases with no gene match: 11. The CDR3 length is 16 residues. CDR1 is SGHTS and CDR2 is YDEGEE in the germline V gene. Donors were nominally healthy when sampled, though unrecorded immune exposures were likely. Comments on this clone: Its cognate antigen is unknown.

The PCR used 60 Vbeta and 13 Jbeta primers. The repertoire was sequenced with immunoSEQ multiplex PCR; TCRdb's copy has only in-frame clones and lacks some. Here the sample spans about 200,000 clones, approximately 79% being singletons. This chain joins TRBV5-8 and TRBJ2-5; 7 bases fit TRBD1. Material: PBMCs. The TCR comes from a woman younger than 45 in good health and CMV-seropositive. The CDR3 nucleotides are TGTGCCAGCAGCTTCAGAACAGGGGTCACTGGAGAGACCCAGTACTTC. Its protein product is CASSFRTGVTGETQYF.